The rows below give T cell receptor beta chains drawn from one sample of a study of blood T cell repertoires in COVID-19. The protocol was immunoSEQ multiplex PCR, while the TCRdb copy is restricted to in-frame clones and leaves out a portion. This table holds more than 85,000 clones, 72% found once. The source material was peripheral blood. Source of these receptors: an older woman with acute or convalescent COVID-19. Each CDR3 is given with its conserved first and last residue. A D gene is named only where the DNA matches it firmly. Only part of the rows carry a size: once, few, many, or a class if the clone is expanded.

clone size | D gene | J gene | V gene | CDR3 protein | CDR3 DNA
. | . | TRBJ2-5 | TRBV6-1 | CASSEFQRAQETQYF | TGTGCCAGCAGTGAATTCCAGCGGGCGCAAGAGACCCAGTACTTC
. | . | TRBJ2-7 | TRBV6-5 | CATQGPIEQYF | TGTGCCACCCAGGGCCCTATCGAGCAGTACTTC
. | . | TRBJ2-2 | TRBV9 | CASSVVGQPTGELFF | TGTGCCAGCAGCGTAGTAGGACAGCCCACCGGGGAGCTGTTTTTT
. | TRBD1 | TRBJ1-4 | TRBV10-3 | CAISGTGSNEKLFF | TGTGCCATCAGTGGGACAGGTTCTAATGAAAAACTGTTTTTT
. | TRBD1 | TRBJ1-6 | TRBV4-1 | CASSQEGQGVSPLHF | TGCGCCAGCAGCCAAGAAGGGCAGGGGGTATCACCCCTCCACTTT
few | . | TRBJ1-2 | TRBV30 | CAWRPTGLGLRGYTF | TGTGCCTGGAGGCCGACTGGCCTGGGGCTTAGAGGCTACACCTTC
. | . | TRBJ1-5 | TRBV30 | CAWSPGTRAHQPQHF | TGTGCCTGGAGTCCGGGGACAAGGGCGCATCAGCCCCAGCATTTT
. | . | TRBJ1-1 | TRBV9 | CASSVVTEKAFF | TGTGCCAGCAGCGTAGTGACAGAGAAAGCTTTCTTT
. | TRBD2 | TRBJ2-7 | TRBV6-5 | CASRLGTSGVHEQYF | TGTGCCAGCAGACTAGGGACTAGCGGGGTCCACGAGCAGTACTTC
. | TRBD1 | TRBJ1-3 | TRBV3-1/TRBV3-2 | CASSLRTGQNTIYF | TGTGCCAGCAGCCTCCGGACAGGGCAAAACACCATATATTTT
. | TRBD1 | TRBJ1-5 | TRBV19 | CASSPEGQPHQPQHF | TGTGCCAGTAGTCCCGAGGGACAGCCCCATCAGCCCCAGCATTTT
. | . | TRBJ1-3 | TRBV28 | CASSPGRGAGNTIYF | TGTGCCAGCAGCCCAGGGAGGGGGGCAGGAAACACCATATATTTT
few | . | TRBJ1-4 | TRBV18 | CASSPPGAATNEKLFF | TGTGCCAGCTCACCACCTGGGGCGGCAACTAATGAAAAACTGTTTTTT
. | TRBD1 | TRBJ1-4 | TRBV5-1 | CASSLVEGRGHEKLFF | TGCGCCAGCAGCTTGGTGGAGGGTAGGGGGCATGAAAAACTGTTTTTT
. | TRBD1 | TRBJ1-1 | TRBV7-9 | CASSLGGQGGNTEAFF | TGTGCCAGCAGCTTAGGGGGACAGGGAGGGAACACTGAAGCTTTCTTT
. | . | TRBJ2-5 | TRBV28 | CASQLEGAGQETQYF | TGTGCCAGTCAATTGGAGGGGGCTGGCCAAGAGACCCAGTACTTC
few | . | TRBJ2-2 | TRBV6-4 | CASKMSRGLGELFF | TGTGCCAGCAAAATGTCCCGAGGGCTCGGGGAGCTGTTTTTT
. | TRBD2 | TRBJ2-5 | TRBV12-3/TRBV12-4 | CASSPVGRETQYF | TGTGCCAGCAGTCCCGTCGGGAGGGAGACCCAGTACTTC
. | . | TRBJ2-3 | TRBV11-2 | CASSLYGVRGTQYF | TGTGCCAGCAGCTTATACGGGGTCCGGGGTACGCAGTATTTT
. | TRBD2 | TRBJ2-7 | TRBV3-1/TRBV3-2 | CASSQDASGGTYEQYF | TGTGCCAGCAGCCAAGATGCCAGCGGGGGCACCTACGAGCAGTACTTC
few | TRBD1 | TRBJ1-1 | TRBV4-2 | CASSQDTGTGSEAFF | TGTGCCAGCAGCCAAGATACAGGGACAGGGTCTGAAGCTTTCTTT
. | TRBD1 | TRBJ1-1 | TRBV5-8 | CASSFQGDTEAFF | TGTGCCAGCAGCTTCCAGGGGGACACTGAAGCTTTCTTT
. | TRBD1 | TRBJ2-3 | TRBV7-3 | CASSSGQGTDTQYF | TGTGCCAGCAGCTCGGGACAGGGGACAGATACGCAGTATTTT
few | . | TRBJ2-7 | TRBV10-3 | CAITGNSYEQYF | TGTGCCATAACAGGGAACTCCTACGAGCAGTACTTC
. | . | TRBJ2-2 | TRBV4-1 | CASSSQPGQNTGELFF | TGCGCCAGCAGCTCTCAACCGGGACAGAACACCGGGGAGCTGTTTTTT
. | . | TRBJ1-2 | TRBV7-2 | CASSPNSGGHGYTF | TGTGCCAGCAGCCCTAATTCCGGGGGACATGGCTACACCTTC
. | . | TRBJ1-6 | TRBV4-1 | CASSSGSSPLHF | TGCGCCAGCAGCTCCGGGTCTTCACCCCTCCACTTT
. | TRBD2 | TRBJ2-3 | TRBV7-2 | CASSLAGGGGTDTQYF | TGTGCCAGCAGCTTGGCGGGGGGGGGTGGCACAGATACGCAGTATTTT
. | . | TRBJ1-2 | TRBV30 | CAWSVSRGFGYTF | TGTGCCTGGAGTGTTTCGAGGGGGTTCGGCTACACCTTC
. | TRBD1 | TRBJ2-5 | TRBV29-1 | CSARTGSQTQYF | TGCAGCGCTCGGACAGGTAGCCAGACCCAGTACTTC
. | . | TRBJ1-1 | TRBV11-2 | CASSLGDLVDQIAEAFF | TGTGCCAGCAGCTTAGGGGACTTGGTGGATCAGATCGCTGAAGCTTTCTTT
. | TRBD1 | TRBJ2-7 | TRBV30 | CAWSPGQGFSYEQYF | TGTGCCTGGAGCCCCGGACAGGGGTTCTCCTACGAGCAGTACTTC
. | . | TRBJ1-1 | TRBV18 | CASSPPNGGNTEAFF | TGTGCCAGCTCACCACCCAACGGCGGAAACACTGAAGCTTTCTTT
few | TRBD1 | TRBJ1-1 | TRBV11-1 | CASSRVLTGDTEAFF | TGTGCCAGCAGCCGAGTCCTGACAGGGGACACTGAAGCTTTCTTT
. | TRBD1 | TRBJ1-3 | TRBV5-4 | CASSLATSTGPSGNTIYF | TGTGCCAGCAGCTTAGCCACCTCGACAGGGCCCTCTGGAAACACCATATATTTT